Listed below are T cell receptor beta chains from one sample, sequenced in a study of post-analysis software for immune sequencing data. MiXCR, applied by TCRdb to the PCR reads, yields one record per CDR3 protein. The data contain about 770,000 distinct CDR3 sequences, 46% of them seen just once; the ten biggest clones take up 4.9%. Input material: blood. The source is a girl aged 5-17 years with multiple sclerosis. The CDR3 runs from the conserved cysteine through the conserved F or W. The D gene is left open where the match is weak. Some rows have no size entry. The others give once, few or many, or a class for an expanded clone.

D gene: -; V gene: TRBV10-3; J gene: TRBJ2-5; clone size: few; CDR3 protein: CAISEGGQGQETQYF; CDR3 DNA: TGTGCCATCAGTGAGGGTGGGCAGGGCCAAGAGACCCAGTACTTC
D gene: -; V gene: TRBV6-6; J gene: TRBJ2-1; clone size: few; CDR3 protein: CASSAKTPSSYNEQFF; CDR3 DNA: TGTGCCAGCAGTGCCAAGACCCCGAGCTCCTACAATGAGCAGTTCTTC
D gene: TRBD2; V gene: TRBV29-1; J gene: TRBJ2-1; clone size: -; CDR3 protein: CSAKRLAETYNEQFF; CDR3 DNA: TGCAGCGCAAAAAGACTAGCGGAAACCTACAATGAGCAGTTCTTC
D gene: -; V gene: TRBV11-1; J gene: TRBJ2-3; clone size: -; CDR3 protein: CASSLAGDTSTDTQYF; CDR3 DNA: TGTGCCAGCAGCTTAGCGGGGGACACTAGCACAGATACGCAGTATTTT
D gene: -; V gene: TRBV3-1; J gene: TRBJ2-6; clone size: few; CDR3 protein: CASSLSQGPEGYGANVLTF; CDR3 DNA: TGTGCCAGCAGCCTGTCCCAAGGGCCTGAGGGGTATGGGGCCAACGTCCTGACTTTC
D gene: -; V gene: TRBV4-2; J gene: TRBJ2-1; clone size: once; CDR3 protein: CASSQDMGEQFF; CDR3 DNA: TGTGCCAGCAGCCAAGATATGGGGGAGCAGTTCTTC
D gene: -; V gene: TRBV24-1; J gene: TRBJ1-2; clone size: few; CDR3 protein: CATSLTGLYGYTF; CDR3 DNA: TGTGCCACCAGTCTAACAGGACTCTATGGCTACACCTTC
D gene: -; V gene: TRBV28; J gene: TRBJ2-7; clone size: few; CDR3 protein: CASRGGLTSSYEQYF; CDR3 DNA: TGTGCCAGCAGGGGCGGGTTGACTAGCTCCTACGAGCAGTACTTC
D gene: TRBD2; V gene: TRBV20-1; J gene: TRBJ2-1; clone size: -; CDR3 protein: CSARGASGINEQFF; CDR3 DNA: TGCAGTGCTAGAGGTGCTAGCGGGATCAATGAGCAGTTCTTC
D gene: TRBD1; V gene: TRBV10-3; J gene: TRBJ2-1; clone size: -; CDR3 protein: CAISRDQGAINEQFF; CDR3 DNA: TGTGCCATCTCGCGCGACCAGGGGGCGATCAATGAGCAGTTCTTC
D gene: TRBD2; V gene: TRBV12-3/TRBV12-4; J gene: TRBJ2-7; clone size: -; CDR3 protein: CASSGTSGTQAYEQYF; CDR3 DNA: TGTGCCAGCAGTGGGACTAGCGGGACACAAGCCTACGAGCAGTACTTC
D gene: TRBD2; V gene: TRBV5-1; J gene: TRBJ2-3; clone size: once; CDR3 protein: CASSWTPGTSGTDTQYF; CDR3 DNA: TGCGCCAGCAGCTGGACACCCGGGACTAGCGGCACAGATACGCAGTATTTT
D gene: -; V gene: TRBV15; J gene: TRBJ2-3; clone size: few; CDR3 protein: CATSSNTDTQYF; CDR3 DNA: TGTGCCACCAGCAGCAACACAGATACGCAGTATTTT
D gene: -; V gene: TRBV12-3/TRBV12-4; J gene: TRBJ2-3; clone size: -; CDR3 protein: CASSLEQGRPDTQYF; CDR3 DNA: TGTGCCAGCAGTTTAGAGCAGGGACGACCAGATACGCAGTATTTT
D gene: -; V gene: TRBV7-8; J gene: TRBJ2-1; clone size: -; CDR3 protein: CASSPVRGQSYNEQFF; CDR3 DNA: TGTGCCAGCAGCCCAGTAAGGGGACAATCCTACAATGAGCAGTTCTTC
D gene: TRBD2; V gene: TRBV5-5; J gene: TRBJ2-7; clone size: -; CDR3 protein: CASSLAGGNSYEQYF; CDR3 DNA: TGTGCCAGCAGCTTGGCGGGAGGGAATTCCTACGAGCAGTACTTC
D gene: -; V gene: TRBV25-1; J gene: TRBJ2-3; clone size: few; CDR3 protein: CASSDFDTQYF; CDR3 DNA: TGTGCCAGCAGTGATTTCGATACGCAGTATTTT
D gene: -; V gene: TRBV28; J gene: TRBJ2-7; clone size: -; CDR3 protein: CASRPRAAYEQYF; CDR3 DNA: TGTGCCAGCAGACCCCGGGCCGCCTACGAGCAGTACTTC
D gene: -; V gene: TRBV5-1; J gene: TRBJ2-7; clone size: few; CDR3 protein: CASSRASTGYEQYF; CDR3 DNA: TGCGCCAGCAGCCGGGCCTCCACCGGGTACGAGCAGTACTTC
D gene: TRBD2; V gene: TRBV20-1; J gene: TRBJ2-1; clone size: once; CDR3 protein: CSAGGREGLEQFF; CDR3 DNA: TGCAGTGCTGGAGGGCGGGAGGGCCTTGAGCAGTTCTTC
D gene: TRBD2; V gene: TRBV9; J gene: TRBJ2-3; clone size: -; CDR3 protein: CASSVRGRAQSAPTDMQYF; CDR3 DNA: TGTGCCAGCAGCGTTAGAGGGAGGGCCCAATCCGCCCCCACAGATATGCAGTATTTT
D gene: -; V gene: TRBV3-1; J gene: TRBJ2-7; clone size: few; CDR3 protein: CASSQFDYEQYF; CDR3 DNA: TGTGCCAGCAGCCAATTTGACTACGAGCAGTACTTC
D gene: -; V gene: TRBV7-9; J gene: TRBJ1-5; clone size: -; CDR3 protein: CASGRGAEQPQHF; CDR3 DNA: TGTGCCAGCGGCAGGGGAGCGGAACAGCCCCAGCATTTT
D gene: -; V gene: TRBV15; J gene: TRBJ1-2; clone size: -; CDR3 protein: CATSRDLGYGYTF; CDR3 DNA: TGTGCCACCAGCAGAGATCTCGGCTATGGCTACACCTTC
D gene: -; V gene: TRBV7-9; J gene: TRBJ2-5; clone size: -; CDR3 protein: CASSTRAAYQETQYF; CDR3 DNA: TGTGCCAGCAGCACCCGGGCGGCCTACCAAGAGACCCAGTACTTC
D gene: TRBD2; V gene: TRBV20-1; J gene: TRBJ2-7; clone size: few; CDR3 protein: CSAHGTSVSYEQYF; CDR3 DNA: TGCAGTGCGCACGGGACTAGCGTCTCCTACGAGCAGTACTTC
D gene: -; V gene: TRBV12-3/TRBV12-4; J gene: TRBJ1-1; clone size: -; CDR3 protein: CASSLDGRGNTEAFF; CDR3 DNA: TGTGCCAGCAGTTTAGATGGTAGGGGGAACACTGAAGCTTTCTTT
D gene: -; V gene: TRBV6-5; J gene: TRBJ1-1; clone size: -; CDR3 protein: CASSYSGSMNTEAFF; CDR3 DNA: TGTGCCAGCAGTTACTCAGGCAGCATGAACACTGAAGCTTTCTTT
D gene: -; V gene: TRBV12-3/TRBV12-4; J gene: TRBJ1-6; clone size: few; CDR3 protein: CASSNVDNSPLHF; CDR3 DNA: TGTGCCAGCAGTAACGTAGATAATTCACCCCTCCACTTT
D gene: -; V gene: TRBV5-1; J gene: TRBJ2-4; clone size: -; CDR3 protein: CASSLRGERGTNLLGGNIQYF; CDR3 DNA: TGCGCCAGCAGCTTGAGAGGGGAAAGGGGGACCAACCTCCTCGGGGGAAACATTCAGTACTTC
D gene: -; V gene: TRBV29-1; J gene: TRBJ2-7; clone size: -; CDR3 protein: CSALSSEKAYEQYF; CDR3 DNA: TGCAGCGCACTGTCTAGCGAGAAGGCCTACGAGCAGTACTTC
D gene: TRBD2; V gene: TRBV6-1; J gene: TRBJ2-3; clone size: -; CDR3 protein: CASSEGLAPSTDTQYF; CDR3 DNA: TGTGCCAGCAGTGAAGGACTAGCGCCTAGCACAGATACGCAGTATTTT
D gene: TRBD1; V gene: TRBV6-5; J gene: TRBJ2-7; clone size: few; CDR3 protein: CATRTGGYEQYF; CDR3 DNA: TGTGCCACTAGGACAGGGGGCTACGAGCAGTACTTC
D gene: -; V gene: TRBV10-3; J gene: TRBJ2-7; clone size: few; CDR3 protein: CAIRVDSSYEQYF; CDR3 DNA: TGTGCCATCAGGGTAGATAGCTCCTACGAGCAGTACTTC
D gene: TRBD2; V gene: TRBV4-2; J gene: TRBJ2-1; clone size: -; CDR3 protein: CASSQEAGGPGERFF; CDR3 DNA: TGTGCCAGCAGCCAAGAAGCGGGAGGGCCGGGTGAGCGGTTCTTC
D gene: -; V gene: TRBV15; J gene: TRBJ2-2; clone size: -; CDR3 protein: CATPCVTQWTGELFF; CDR3 DNA: TGTGCCACTCCGTGTGTGACTCAATGGACCGGGGAGCTGTTTTTT
D gene: TRBD1; V gene: TRBV6-1; J gene: TRBJ2-1; clone size: once; CDR3 protein: CASSGVMGQSSYNEQFF; CDR3 DNA: TGTGCCAGCAGTGGGGTGATGGGACAGAGCTCCTACAATGAGCAGTTCTTC
D gene: -; V gene: TRBV29-1; J gene: TRBJ1-1; clone size: -; CDR3 protein: CSVLGAFF; CDR3 DNA: TGCAGCGTTCTAGGGGCTTTCTTT
D gene: -; V gene: TRBV7-9; J gene: TRBJ1-4; clone size: few; CDR3 protein: CASSRSGGNEKLFF; CDR3 DNA: TGTGCCAGCAGCAGATCCGGAGGAAATGAAAAACTGTTTTTT
D gene: TRBD1; V gene: TRBV5-1; J gene: TRBJ1-1; clone size: -; CDR3 protein: CASSLFGQAFKTEAFF; CDR3 DNA: TGCGCCAGCAGCTTGTTTGGACAGGCGTTTAAAACTGAAGCTTTCTTT
D gene: -; V gene: TRBV3-1; J gene: TRBJ2-7; clone size: -; CDR3 protein: CASSQDVRELSYEQYF; CDR3 DNA: TGTGCCAGCAGCCAAGATGTTCGGGAGCTATCCTACGAGCAGTACTTC
D gene: -; V gene: TRBV14; J gene: TRBJ2-7; clone size: -; CDR3 protein: CASSQELSSEQYF; CDR3 DNA: TGTGCCAGCAGCCAAGAGCTCAGCTCCGAGCAGTACTTC
D gene: -; V gene: TRBV20-1; J gene: TRBJ2-7; clone size: few; CDR3 protein: CSAGKGTGSYHEQYF; CDR3 DNA: TGCAGTGCTGGAAAAGGGACCGGCTCTTACCACGAGCAGTACTTC
D gene: -; V gene: TRBV12-3/TRBV12-4; J gene: TRBJ2-1; clone size: few; CDR3 protein: CASSGTESSYNEQFF; CDR3 DNA: TGTGCCAGCAGCGGGACCGAAAGCTCCTACAATGAGCAGTTCTTC
D gene: TRBD2; V gene: TRBV12-3/TRBV12-4; J gene: TRBJ2-1; clone size: -; CDR3 protein: CASNLRGGSYNEQFF; CDR3 DNA: TGTGCCAGCAATTTACGGGGAGGGTCCTACAATGAGCAGTTCTTC
D gene: TRBD2; V gene: TRBV5-1; J gene: TRBJ2-2; clone size: -; CDR3 protein: CASSLVSGRAADTGELFF; CDR3 DNA: TGCGCCAGCAGCTTGGTGAGCGGGAGGGCGGCGGACACCGGGGAGCTGTTTTTT
D gene: -; V gene: TRBV4-2; J gene: TRBJ2-6; clone size: few; CDR3 protein: CASSQDSIAAFSGANVLTF; CDR3 DNA: TGTGCCAGCAGCCAAGATTCAATAGCGGCGTTCTCTGGGGCCAACGTCCTGACTTTC
D gene: TRBD1; V gene: TRBV4-1; J gene: TRBJ2-7; clone size: -; CDR3 protein: CASSQEPGTGVYEQYF; CDR3 DNA: TGCGCCAGCAGCCAAGAGCCCGGGACAGGGGTCTACGAGCAGTACTTC
D gene: TRBD2; V gene: TRBV20-1; J gene: TRBJ2-7; clone size: many; CDR3 protein: CSATVPGLGVEQYF; CDR3 DNA: TGCAGTGCTACGGTGCCGGGACTAGGCGTCGAGCAGTACTTC
D gene: TRBD1; V gene: TRBV20-1; J gene: TRBJ1-2; clone size: -; CDR3 protein: CSATTGLGFHGYTF; CDR3 DNA: TGCAGTGCGACGACAGGGCTGGGTTTTCATGGCTACACCTTC
D gene: -; V gene: TRBV7-7; J gene: TRBJ2-3; clone size: few; CDR3 protein: CASSPIRGSDTQYF; CDR3 DNA: TGTGCTAGCAGCCCCATCAGGGGCTCAGATACGCAGTATTTT
D gene: -; V gene: TRBV29-1; J gene: TRBJ1-4; clone size: -; CDR3 protein: CSVSQANEKLFF; CDR3 DNA: TGCAGCGTTTCCCAAGCAAATGAAAAACTGTTTTTT
D gene: -; V gene: TRBV12-3/TRBV12-4; J gene: TRBJ2-7; clone size: -; CDR3 protein: CASGGGERARYEQYF; CDR3 DNA: TGTGCCAGCGGTGGTGGGGAAAGGGCTAGGTACGAGCAGTACTTC